The 23 T cell receptor beta chains below all came from one sample that was sequenced in a study of blood T cell repertoires in COVID-19. Libraries were prepared by immunoSEQ multiplex PCR; TCRdb keeps only in-frame clonotypes and omits some of them. This sample has approximately 100,000 clones, with more than 75% found just once. The material sequenced was peripheral blood. These receptors all stem from a human donor in a cohort sampled during active COVID-19.

The chain employs TRBV19 and TRBJ1-5; 11 bases are a match to TRBD1. Germline CDR1 and CDR2: LNHDA and SQIVND (reference sequence). The CDR3 extends over 17 amino acids. J lost 3 bases, V lost 5 bases, and 9 bases had no gene match. DNA for the CDR3: TGTGCCAGTAGTGGATGGACAGGGGGCTCTTCCAATCAGCCCCAGCATTTT. It specifies CASSGWTGGSSNQPQHF.

V is TRBV29-1 and J is TRBJ2-7; 11 bases map to TRBD2. The ends lost 5 bases at V and 5 bases at J; junction bases unmatched: 11. Germline lookup yields CDR1 SQVTM and CDR2 ANQGSEA. The CDR3 length is 15 residues. The chain's CDR3 is CSVKGLSGREDEQYF. For the CDR3, the DNA is TGCAGCGTTAAGGGCCTTAGCGGGAGGGAGGACGAGCAGTACTTC.

The J gene is TRBJ2-5, the V gene TRBV7-3, with 7 positions matching TRBD1. This CDR3 has 13 amino acids. After removal of 5 bases from V and 4 bases from J, the junction contained 4 bases not matched to a gene. Germline CDR1 reads SGHTA; CDR2 reads FQGTGA. CDR3: CASSINRGETQYF. The DNA of the CDR3 is TGTGCCAGCAGCATCAACAGGGGAGAGACCCAGTACTTC.

The V call is TRBV28, the J call TRBJ2-3; 7 bases are a match to TRBD2. CDR1 and CDR2 (germline): MDHEN, SYDVKM. Trimming cost V 6 bases and J 5 bases; bases outside gene matches: 11. The CDR3 loop spans 15 amino acids. DNA of the CDR3: TGTGCCAGCAGCCAACCTGGGGGGGGGAGAGATACGCAGTATTTT. Its protein product is CASSQPGGGRDTQYF.

This clone was picked up one time. V is TRBV11-2 and J is TRBJ2-3; 12 bases fit TRBD2. CDR1 and CDR2 from the germline V gene are SGHAT and FQNNGV. The V gene end was trimmed by 2 bases and the J gene end by 0 bases; junction bases not matched to a gene: 3. The CDR3 is made up of 17 amino acids. The CDR3: CASSLWTSGTSTDTQYF. In DNA, the CDR3 is TGTGCCAGCAGCTTATGGACTAGCGGGACGAGCACAGATACGCAGTATTTT.

This clone was found a few times. The J gene is TRBJ2-1, the V gene TRBV11-2; 9 nucleotides agree with TRBD1. The CDR3 is made up of 18 amino acids. Germline CDR1 SGHAT, CDR2 FQNNGV. V lost 0 bases, J lost 9 bases, and 15 bases stayed unmatched. The CDR3, as DNA: TGTGCCAGCAGCTTAGAGTTCGGGACAGGGTTCTTCTTGACTGAGCAGTTCTTC. Its protein product is CASSLEFGTGFFLTEQFF.

The rearrangement uses TRBV24-1 and TRBJ2-5, with a weak D call TRBD1 (5 bases). The CDR3 consists of 16 residues. CDR1 and CDR2 from the germline V gene are KGHDR and SFDVKD. V lost 1 base to trimming and J lost 5 bases, with 16 bases between them. CDR3 DNA: TGTGCCACCAGTGATTTCGGTAGGGGTAGGGGTGAGACCCAGTACTTC. Protein sequence: CATSDFGRGRGETQYF.

The V and J genes are TRBV18 and TRBJ1-5, with unresolved D. The length of the CDR3 is 13 residues. The germline V gene has CDR1 KGHSH and CDR2 LQKENI. With 6 bases removed from V and 0 bases from J, the gap between germline ends came to 6 bases. In nucleotides, the CDR3 is TGTGCCAGCTCGAGGGATAGCAATCAGCCCCAGCATTTT. Translating it yields CASSRDSNQPQHF.

V and J are TRBV10-2 and TRBJ2-7; TRBD2 is a possible D gene (6 bases). Germline V gives CDR1 WSHSY, CDR2 SAAADI. Trimming stripped 4 bases from V and 6 bases from J, with 28 bases between. The CDR3 spans 18 residues. The CDR3 DNA follows: TGCGCCAGCAGTGTCAACCTTAACCGGGACTCAATCGGCGGCGAGCAGTACTTC. Its translation: CASSVNLNRDSIGGEQYF.

The J gene is TRBJ1-1, the V gene TRBV5-6, with D uncertain. Trimming took off 2 bases at V and 1 base at J, with 9 bases between the two ends. The CDR3 length is 14 residues. Germline CDR1 reads SGHDT; CDR2 reads YYEEEE. CDR3 sequence: CASSFSAGNTEAFF. As DNA, the CDR3 is TGTGCCAGCAGCTTTTCGGCGGGGAACACTGAAGCTTTCTTT.

This chain joins TRBV3-1 (or the pseudogene TRBV3-2) and TRBJ1-2; TRBD1 matches 8 bases. This CDR3 has 14 amino acids. Germline CDR1 reads LGHDT; CDR2 reads YNNKEL (reference sequence). V shed 4 bases and J 4 bases; nucleotides not matched to a gene: 5. The CDR3 coding sequence is TGTGCCAGCAGCCCGCGGACAGGGAGCTATGGCTACACCTTC. It yields the protein CASSPRTGSYGYTF.

The rearrangement joins TRBV24-1 to TRBJ2-5, with 11 bases lining up with TRBD2. With 3 bases clipped from V and 5 bases from J, the junction kept 10 bases outside the gene matches. The CDR3 is 17 amino acids. Germline V gene data show CDR1 as KGHDR and CDR2 as SFDVKD. The CDR3 sequence: CATSDISGRAPSETQYF. Written as DNA, the CDR3 is TGTGCCACCAGTGATATTAGCGGGAGGGCTCCCTCGGAGACCCAGTACTTC.

The chain is built from TRBV24-1 and TRBJ2-1, with D possibly being TRBD1 (6 bases). This CDR3 has 13 residues. The V gene's germline CDR1 is KGHDR and CDR2 SFDVKD. Deletions cut 9 bases from V and 0 bases from J, with 8 bases between. DNA for the CDR3: TGTGCCACCGGACAGAGCTCCTACAATGAGCAGTTCTTC. It translates to CATGQSSYNEQFF.

The rearrangement links TRBV4-1 to TRBJ2-1; a weak D match, TRBD2 (5 bases). The CDR3 spans 18 residues. From germline, CDR1 is MGHRA and CDR2 YSYEKL. V was clipped by 1 base and J by 0 bases, with 16 bases between them. Here the CDR3 reads CASSQADSAWSSYNEQFF. CDR3 bases: TGCGCCAGCAGCCAAGCTGATAGCGCCTGGAGCTCCTACAATGAGCAGTTCTTC.

This chain connects TRBV11-2 to TRBJ2-1, with D hard to call. CDR3 length equals 15 residues. CDR1 and CDR2 from the germline V gene are SGHAT and FQNNGV. V lost 1 base, J lost 0 bases, and 7 bases lay in between. The CDR3 sequence is CASSLVPDSYNEQFF. The CDR3, as DNA: TGTGCCAGCAGCTTAGTTCCAGACTCCTACAATGAGCAGTTCTTC. Looking up the rest from reference TRBV11-2 and TRBJ2-1 gives the full variable domain: EAGVAQSPRYKIIEKRQSVAFWCNPISGHATLYWYQQILGQGPKLLIQFQNNGVVDDSQLPKDRFSAERLKGVDSTLKIQPAKLEDSAVYLCASSLVPDSYNEQFFGPGTRLTVL.

The chain carries TRBV12-3 or TRBV12-4 and TRBJ1-1, with D uncertain. Trimming took 1 base from V and 11 from J, leaving 8 bases between them. The CDR3 is 11 amino acids. As DNA, the CDR3 is TGTGCCAGCAGTTTAGGGGCAGGCGCTTTCTTT. It yields the protein CASSLGAGAFF.

The V call is TRBV28, the J call TRBJ2-7; 13 bases match TRBD2. This CDR3 region has 18 residues. CDR1 is MDHEN, CDR2 SYDVKM, per germline. V gave up 6 bases and J gave up 4 bases; unmatched junction bases: 15. The chain's CDR3 is CASRIAGLGLAGSYEQYF. CDR3 bases: TGTGCCAGCAGAATAGCTGGACTGGGACTAGCGGGAAGTTACGAGCAGTACTTC.

The chain couples TRBV5-4 to TRBJ2-4, with 7 bases aligning to TRBD1. The junction had 7 bases not matched to a gene; V was cut back by 4 bases and J by 0 bases. The CDR3 contains 16 residues. Germline CDR1 and CDR2: SGHNT and YYREEE (reference sequence). The CDR3 DNA reads as TGTGCCAGCAGCCCCGGGACAGACCTAGCCAAAAACATTCAGTACTTC. Its protein is CASSPGTDLAKNIQYF.

The chain joins TRBV11-3 to TRBJ1-1; D perhaps matches TRBD1 (5 bases). Germline values: CDR1 SGHNT, CDR2 YENEEA. The CDR3 has 14 amino acids. V lost 2 bases to trimming and J lost 1 base, with 8 bases between them. The CDR3 region is CASSLRGPNTEAFF. The CDR3 DNA reads TGTGCCAGCAGCTTAAGGGGTCCGAACACTGAAGCTTTCTTT.

The V call is TRBV5-8, the J call TRBJ1-2, with 7 bases matching TRBD1. V dropped 4 bases and J dropped 2; count of bases not matched to a gene: 11. The V gene's germline CDR1 is SGHTS and CDR2 YDEGEE. The CDR3 runs to 16 residues. The CDR3 protein is CASSRIRQGENYGYTF. The CDR3, as DNA: TGTGCCAGCAGCCGCATACGACAGGGTGAGAACTATGGCTACACCTTC. Variable domain in full (rest from reference TRBV5-8 and TRBJ1-2): EAGVTQSPTHLIKTRGQQATLRCSPISGHTSVYWYQQALGLGLQFLLWYDEGEERNRGNFPPRFSGRQFPNYSSELNVNALELEDSALYLCASSRIRQGENYGYTFGSGTRLTVV.

The chain joins TRBV19 to TRBJ1-5, with 8 bases matching TRBD1. V trimming: 5 bases; J trimming: 1 base; junction bases outside the gene matches: 10. The V gene's germline CDR1 is LNHDA and CDR2 SQIVND (reference sequence). The CDR3 runs 17 residues. The CDR3 DNA reads as TGTGCCAGTAGTCGGGGCAGGGGGCATGACAGCAATCAGCCCCAGCATTTT. This translates into CASSRGRGHDSNQPQHF.

The chain links TRBV4-1 to TRBJ1-2; 7 bases align to TRBD1. The length of the CDR3 is 15 residues. Germline CDR1 reads MGHRA; CDR2 reads YSYEKL. V lost 4 bases, J lost 0 bases, and 5 bases stayed unmatched. CDR3 nucleotides: TGCGCCAGCAGCCTGTGGACAGGTCCTAACTATGGCTACACCTTC. This gives the protein CASSLWTGPNYGYTF.

The gene calls are TRBV5-1 and TRBJ2-3; 10 bases match TRBD2. Germline V gives CDR1 SGHRS, CDR2 YFSETQ. Trimming cost V 1 base and J 6 bases; bases outside gene matches: 8. The CDR3 sequence is 16 residues long. The CDR3 loop is CASSLRASGGSDTQYF. The CDR3 coding sequence is TGCGCCAGCAGCTTGAGGGCTAGCGGGGGATCGGATACGCAGTATTTT.